This is a list of T cell receptor beta chains from one sample in a study of T cells in localized non-small cell lung cancer. TCRdb's table, derived via immunoSEQ multiplex PCR, lists solely in-frame clones and lacks some. Of 30,000 to 35,000 clones listed, about nine tenths are singletons. Sequenced material: peripheral blood, taken before any cancer treatment. These receptors were taken from a female donor at least 60 years old with stage I lung adenocarcinoma. CDR3s include the opening cysteine and the closing phenylalanine or tryptophan. D genes are given only for firm matches. Size values are once, few and many counts, or a class for expanded clones, and some rows have none.

d_call,v_call,j_call,clone_size,cdr3_aa,cdr3_nt
TRBD2,TRBV5-1,TRBJ2-5,NA,CASSSTSGGQETQYF,TGCGCCAGCAGCTCAACTAGCGGGGGACAAGAGACCCAGTACTTC
NA,TRBV7-9,TRBJ1-2,NA,CASSLGGLGYGYTF,TGTGCCAGCAGCTTAGGCGGGCTAGGCTATGGCTACACCTTC
NA,TRBV6-5,TRBJ1-4,NA,CASSDGVNNEKLFF,TGTGCCAGCAGTGACGGGGTAAATAATGAAAAACTGTTTTTT
NA,TRBV5-1,TRBJ1-2,NA,CASSGDLGRGRGGYTF,TGCGCCAGCAGCGGCGACCTTGGACGGGGAAGGGGTGGCTACACCTTC
NA,TRBV10-3,TRBJ1-1,NA,CAISEGGEGTNTEAFF,TGTGCCATCAGTGAGGGGGGTGAGGGGACGAACACTGAAGCTTTCTTT
NA,TRBV27,TRBJ2-5,NA,CASSLRWAGAQETQYF,TGTGCCAGCAGTTTACGGTGGGCGGGGGCCCAAGAGACCCAGTACTTC
NA,TRBV4-3,TRBJ2-5,NA,CASSPTGGETQYF,TGCGCCAGCAGCCCGACAGGAGGAGAGACCCAGTACTTC
NA,TRBV5-6,TRBJ1-5,NA,CASSLAGRDNQPQHF,TGTGCCAGCAGCTTGGCGGGGAGGGACAATCAGCCCCAGCATTTT
NA,TRBV11-3,TRBJ1-2,NA,CASSLGRGRGSEYGYTF,TGTGCCAGCAGCTTAGGCAGGGGCCGTGGATCAGAATATGGCTACACCTTC
NA,TRBV4-3,TRBJ1-2,NA,CASSQDASYGYTF,TGCGCCAGCAGCCAAGACGCATCCTATGGCTACACCTTC
NA,TRBV9,TRBJ1-3,NA,CASSFWERPDSGNTIYF,TGTGCCAGCAGCTTCTGGGAAAGGCCTGACTCTGGAAACACCATATATTTT
NA,TRBV2,TRBJ1-3,NA,CASRDGTASGNTIYF,TGTGCCAGCAGAGACGGGACCGCCTCTGGAAACACCATATATTTT
NA,TRBV5-1,TRBJ1-2,once,CASTLGGDYGYTF,TGCGCCAGCACCCTCGGGGGCGACTATGGCTACACCTTC
NA,TRBV6-1,TRBJ2-3,NA,CASTYGGGPPDTQYF,TGTGCCAGCACCTACGGTGGGGGCCCCCCCGATACGCAGTATTTT
TRBD1,TRBV4-3,TRBJ2-7,NA,CASSRDRGDYEQYF,TGCGCCAGCAGCCGAGACAGGGGAGACTACGAGCAGTACTTC